Listed below are T cell receptor beta chains from one sample, sequenced in a study of T cells after yellow fever vaccination. TCRdb reanalysed the 5' RACE reads using MiXCR and keeps one entry per CDR3 protein. Of 150,000 to 200,000 distinct CDR3 sequences listed, approximately 10% are singletons. The sequenced sample was CD8+ T cells sorted from PBMCs, obtained 15 days after the yellow fever booster vaccination. Receptor source: a man between 18 and 29 years old who received the YFV17D yellow fever vaccine. CDR3s include the opening cysteine and the closing phenylalanine or tryptophan. D genes are given only for firm matches. The listing skips clone size in some rows; elsewhere it reads once, few, many or a size class.

abundance	d_gene	v_gene	j_gene	len	CDR3aa	CDR3nt
many	NA	TRBV12-3/TRBV12-4	TRBJ2-1	12	CASSRAYNEQFF	TGTGCCAGCAGTAGGGCGTACAATGAGCAGTTCTTC
many	NA	TRBV4-1	TRBJ1-1	15	CASSQGRHTNTEAFF	TGCGCCAGCAGCCAAGGGCGACATACGAACACTGAAGCTTTCTTT
few	TRBD1	TRBV24-1	TRBJ2-1	15	CATSAQQTGNNEQFF	TGTGCCACCAGTGCTCAGCAGACAGGGAACAATGAGCAGTTCTTC
NA	NA	TRBV30	TRBJ1-2	12	CARDRGHYGYTF	TGTGCCCGGGACCGAGGCCACTATGGCTACACCTTC
NA	NA	TRBV5-1	TRBJ1-2	14	CASSFRGGLYGYTF	TGCGCCAGCAGCTTTAGGGGAGGACTCTATGGCTACACCTTC
few	NA	TRBV7-8	TRBJ2-2	13	CASSSTLAGELFF	TGTGCCAGCAGCTCCACATTGGCCGGGGAGCTGTTTTTT
NA	NA	TRBV12-3/TRBV12-4	TRBJ1-2	13	CASSLGTFYGYTF	TGTGCCAGCAGTCTCGGGACATTCTATGGCTACACCTTC
NA	NA	TRBV4-3	TRBJ2-7	14	CASSQDPTAYEQYF	TGCGCCAGCAGCCAAGACCCGACAGCTTACGAGCAGTACTTC
many	NA	TRBV20-1	TRBJ2-1	14	CSAREGRSYNEQFF	TGCAGTGCTAGAGAGGGTAGATCCTACAATGAGCAGTTCTTC
NA	NA	TRBV6-1	TRBJ2-3	15	CASRPAKGDTDTQYF	TGTGCCAGCAGGCCGGCCAAGGGTGACACAGATACGCAGTATTTT
NA	NA	TRBV3-1	TRBJ2-3	15	CASSQTVTSTDTQYF	TGTGCCAGCAGCCAGACAGTAACTAGCACAGATACGCAGTATTTT
NA	NA	TRBV19	TRBJ2-3	11	CASTFANTQYF	TGTGCCAGTACGTTCGCAAATACGCAGTATTTT
few	NA	TRBV7-9	TRBJ2-7	14	CASSPRGSSYEQYF	TGTGCCAGCAGCCCCCGGGGCAGCTCTTACGAGCAGTACTTC
few	NA	TRBV6-5	TRBJ2-5	12	CASGGIQETQYF	TGTGCCAGCGGGGGTATTCAAGAGACCCAGTACTTC
NA	TRBD1	TRBV27	TRBJ2-7	18	CASSLFPPGTGGSYEQYF	TGTGCCAGCAGTTTATTCCCTCCCGGGACAGGGGGCTCCTACGAGCAGTACTTC
NA	NA	TRBV4-2	TRBJ2-7	15	CASSQQGTTSYEQYF	TGTGCCAGCAGCCAACAGGGGACTACCTCCTACGAGCAGTACTTC